A selection of T cell receptor beta chains follows, all from one sample in a study of cytomegalovirus exposure and HLA in healthy donors. Some clones are missing from TCRdb's copy, which holds only in-frame ones; the method was immunoSEQ multiplex PCR. The data show about 50,000 clones, over 85% seen once. Sequenced sample: PBMCs. Every receptor here comes from a man in his late teens or twenties in good health and CMV-seronegative. Each CDR3 is given with its conserved first and last residue. The D gene is left open where the match is weak. Clone size is shown for a subset of rows, as once, few, many or a class of expanded clone.

NA	TRBV5-6	TRBJ2-7	NA	TGTGCCAGCAGCTTGGAGGGGCCTGCCTACGAGCAGTACTTC	CASSLEGPAYEQYF
NA	TRBV28	TRBJ2-1	NA	TGTGCCAGCAGTCTACAACGACTAGAATCAGATGAGCAGTTCTTC	CASSLQRLESDEQFF
TRBD2	TRBV9	TRBJ2-1	NA	TGTGCCAGCAGCGTAGATGCTACTAGCGGACTTCTAGTCGAGCAGTTCTTC	CASSVDATSGLLVEQFF
TRBD1	TRBV6-5	TRBJ1-2	NA	TGTGCCAGCAGGGGCGTGGGACAGGGAATCTATGGCTACACCTTC	CASRGVGQGIYGYTF
TRBD1	TRBV28	TRBJ1-5	NA	TGTGCCACCTTATGGGGACAGAGCAATCAGCCCCAGCATTTT	CATLWGQSNQPQHF
TRBD2	TRBV4-1	TRBJ2-5	NA	TGCGCCAGCAGCCAGGATCCTCCGGGACTAGCGTTAGAGACCCAGTACTTC	CASSQDPPGLALETQYF
NA	TRBV20-1	TRBJ2-5	few	TGCAGTGCTAGACGAGAGAGGGCCCAGTACTTC	CSARRERAQYF
NA	TRBV19	TRBJ1-2	NA	TGTGCCAGTAGTGAACACCTCGGGACACTTAACTATGGCTACACCTTC	CASSEHLGTLNYGYTF
NA	TRBV6-5	TRBJ2-5	NA	TGTGCCAGCAGTGAGACAGGATCGGGAGAGACCCAGTACTTC	CASSETGSGETQYF
NA	TRBV7-9	TRBJ1-4	NA	TGTGCCAGCAGCTCCGACAGCGCGACTAATGAAAAACTGTTTTTT	CASSSDSATNEKLFF
NA	TRBV21-1	TRBJ2-6	once	TGTGCCAGCCCCCCCGGGTCTGGGGCCAACGTCCTGACTTTC	CASPPGSGANVLTF
NA	TRBV28	TRBJ2-3	NA	TGTGCCAGCACGGTGAGTGCTAGCACAGATACGCAGTATTTT	CASTVSASTDTQYF
NA	TRBV7-2	TRBJ1-1	NA	TGTGCCAGCAGCTTACGCAGGGCGGGATTTGAAGCTTTCTTT	CASSLRRAGFEAFF
NA	TRBV19	TRBJ1-5	NA	TGTGCCAGTAGTGCTGACGGAGGAGGCAATCAGCCCCAGCATTTT	CASSADGGGNQPQHF
NA	TRBV21-1	TRBJ1-1	NA	TGTGCCAGCGCTTTTTCCCGGGTCACTGAAGCTTTCTTT	CASAFSRVTEAFF
NA	TRBV4-1	TRBJ2-7	NA	TGCGCCAGCAGCCAGGGTCCCGCGGGACTCGCATCCTACGAGCAGTACTTC	CASSQGPAGLASYEQYF
TRBD2	TRBV28	TRBJ2-5	NA	TGTGCCAGCAGTTTGTATAGCGGGATAACGGTACAGACCCAGTACTTC	CASSLYSGITVQTQYF
TRBD1	TRBV18	TRBJ1-5	NA	TGTGCCAGCTCACAGACAGGGGAGGGGAAGACCCAGCATTTT	CASSQTGEGKTQHF
NA	TRBV2	TRBJ2-3	once	TGTGCCACCCAGACAGGTCGCACAGATACGCAGTATTTT	CATQTGRTDTQYF
TRBD1	TRBV4-3	TRBJ1-2	NA	TGCGCCAGCAGCCAAGATCCCAGGGGGACCTATGGCTACACCTTC	CASSQDPRGTYGYTF
NA	TRBV15	TRBJ2-4	NA	TGTGCCACCAGCAGAGATCGGTTTCGGGAAAACATTCAGTACTTC	CATSRDRFRENIQYF
NA	TRBV7-2	TRBJ2-3	once	TGTGCCAGCAGCCGACCCTCATTTAGCGCCGCGAACACAGATACGCAGTATTTT	CASSRPSFSAANTDTQYF
TRBD1	TRBV29-1	TRBJ2-2	NA	TGCAGCGTGGGGAGGACAGGGATAGGCACCGGGGAGCTGTTTTTT	CSVGRTGIGTGELFF
NA	TRBV19	TRBJ2-6	once	TGTGCCAGTAGTGGCTTAGAGGGGGGGGCTGGGGCCAACGTCCTGACTTTC	CASSGLEGGAGANVLTF
TRBD1	TRBV28	TRBJ2-1	NA	TGTGCGTACCGGGACAGCTCCTACAATGAGCAGTTCTTC	CAYRDSSYNEQFF
NA	TRBV28	TRBJ2-7	NA	TGTGCCAGCAGTTTGGGCGGAGGGGAATCCTACGAGCAGTACTTC	CASSLGGGESYEQYF